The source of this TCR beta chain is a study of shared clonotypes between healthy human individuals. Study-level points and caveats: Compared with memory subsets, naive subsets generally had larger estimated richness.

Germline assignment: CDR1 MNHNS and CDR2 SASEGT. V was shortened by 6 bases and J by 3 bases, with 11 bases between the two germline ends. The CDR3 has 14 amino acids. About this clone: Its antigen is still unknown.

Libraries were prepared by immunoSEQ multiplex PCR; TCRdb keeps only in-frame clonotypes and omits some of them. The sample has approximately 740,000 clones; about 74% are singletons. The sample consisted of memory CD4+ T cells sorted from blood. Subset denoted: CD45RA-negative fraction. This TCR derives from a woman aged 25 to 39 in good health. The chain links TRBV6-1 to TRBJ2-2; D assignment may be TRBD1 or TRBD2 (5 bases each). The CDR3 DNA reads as TGTGCCAGCAGACGGGACGGACACACCGGGGAGCTGTTTTTT. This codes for CASRRDGHTGELFF.